These 21 T cell receptor beta chains originate from one sample sequenced in a study of blood T cell repertoires in COVID-19. Assay: immunoSEQ multiplex PCR; the TCRdb copy retains only in-frame clones and omits some. The repertoire includes roughly 260,000 clones, about 88% of them detected once, and 2% to 2.5% sits in the top ten. Sequenced: peripheral blood. The receptors were gathered from a woman aged 40 to 50 who had recovered from COVID-19.

The gene calls are TRBV14 and TRBJ1-1; no definite D call. The germline CDR1 and CDR2 sequences are SGHDN and FVKESK. This CDR3 is built from 13 residues. The germline V and J ends were trimmed by 4 bases and 1 base, with 7 bases remaining between them. CDR3 DNA: TGTGCCAGCAGCCCGGGAGGGAACACTGAAGCTTTCTTT. Encoded protein: CASSPGGNTEAFF.

This clone was seen more than once but under ten times. The chain uses TRBV11-2 and TRBJ2-1, with D perhaps matching TRBD2 (6 bases). The V end was cut by 4 bases, the J end by 12 bases, with 19 bases between. CDR1 SGHAT and CDR2 FQNNGV come from the germline V gene. The length of the CDR3 is 14 residues. The CDR3: CASSWMRSGGAQFF. In DNA, the CDR3 is TGTGCCAGCAGCTGGATGAGGTCGGGCGGGGCGCAGTTCTTC.

CDR3 in DNA: TGTGCCAGCAGTTCGGCAGGGGGCAAGGCTAACTATGGCTACACCTTC. Translated, it gives CASSSAGGKANYGYTF. V is TRBV6-5 and J is TRBJ1-2; 8 bases match TRBD1. The germline V gene has CDR1 MNHEY and CDR2 SVGAGI. This CDR3 contains 16 residues. V lost 4 bases to trimming and J lost 0 bases; unmatched junction nucleotides: 7.

V and J are TRBV6-5 and TRBJ1-6; D is possibly TRBD1 (5 bases). V was trimmed by 5 bases and J by 9 bases, leaving 14 bases between them. Germline V CDR1 and CDR2: MNHEY, SVGAGI. CDR3 length: 14 amino acids. As DNA, the CDR3 is TGTGCCAGCAGTCGACAGCCCGGGGGTTCACCCCTCCACTTT. Protein sequence: CASSRQPGGSPLHF.

The rearrangement uses TRBV7-6 and TRBJ2-1; TRBD2 agrees at 10 bases. The CDR3 loop spans 16 amino acids. Unmatched junction bases numbered 9, after V lost 4 bases and J lost 6 bases. Looked up from germline, CDR1 is SGHVS and CDR2 is FNYEAQ. CDR3 in amino acids: CASSYLSGRDFNEQFF. CDR3 in DNA: TGTGCCAGCAGCTACCTCAGCGGGAGGGACTTCAATGAGCAGTTCTTC.

The chain combines TRBV27 with TRBJ1-5; perhaps TRBD1 as D (6 bases). The CDR3 is 13 amino acids. Between the trimmed V and J ends, which lost 4 bases and 4 bases, there was a span of 8 bases. Germline V gives CDR1 MNHEY, CDR2 SMNVEV (reference sequence). The DNA of the CDR3 is TGTGCCAGCAGTTACAGGGTTAATCAGCCCCAGCATTTT. This encodes CASSYRVNQPQHF.

This chain links TRBV4-2 with TRBJ1-3; TRBD1 aligns across 7 bases. The junction had 7 bases not matched to a gene; V was cut back by 9 bases and J by 2 bases. The CDR3 is made up of 14 amino acids. Germline CDR1 reads LGHNA; CDR2 reads YNFKEQ. The CDR3 reads CASNDRVAGNTIYF. The CDR3 bases are TGTGCCAGTAATGACAGGGTCGCTGGAAACACCATATATTTT.

V gene TRBV18 combines with J gene TRBJ2-1; 8 bases match TRBD1. Per the germline V gene, CDR1 is KGHSH and CDR2 is LQKENI. V trimming: 6 bases; J trimming: 7 bases; junction bases outside the gene matches: 11. The CDR3 has 15 amino acids. CDR3 sequence (DNA): TGTGCCAGCTCCGCAGGGGGCGATTATCGGAATGAGCAGTTCTTC. This translates into CASSAGGDYRNEQFF.

The chain couples TRBV11-2 to TRBJ2-1, with TRBD1 matching over 7 bases. Germline V lookup: CDR1 SGHAT, CDR2 FQNNGV. J lost 8 bases, V lost 5 bases, and 12 bases had no gene match. The CDR3 is 15 amino acids. CDR3 coding DNA: TGTGCCAGCAGCCCCCCAACAGGGGCAATTGATGAGCAGTTCTTC. This sequence encodes CASSPPTGAIDEQFF.

This chain uses TRBV15 with TRBJ2-1, with 7 bases that match TRBD1. Trimming cost V 2 bases and J 9 bases; bases outside gene matches: 13. Germline V gene lookup returns CDR1 LNHNV and CDR2 YYDKDF (reference sequence). There are 16 residues in the CDR3. CDR3 region: CATSRSGSRQGSEQFF. The CDR3 DNA sequence: TGTGCCACCAGCAGATCGGGGAGCCGACAGGGAAGTGAGCAGTTCTTC.

The V gene is TRBV7-9, the J gene TRBJ2-1, with 7 positions matching TRBD1. The CDR3 spans 15 residues. Trimming took 5 bases from V and 2 from J; bases not matched to a gene: 6. Germline V lookup: CDR1 SEHNR, CDR2 FQNEAQ (reference sequence). The CDR3 region is CASSRGGSPYNEQFF. The CDR3 DNA sequence: TGTGCCAGCAGCAGAGGGGGCTCACCCTACAATGAGCAGTTCTTC. The full variable domain, with the rest looked up from reference TRBV7-9 and TRBJ2-1, is DTGVSQNPRHKITKRGQNVTFRCDPISEHNRLYWYRQTLGQGPEFLTYFQNEAQLEKSRLLSDRFSAERPKGSFSTLEIQRTEQGDSAMYLCASSRGGSPYNEQFFGPGTRLTVL.

This clone occurred once. This chain links TRBV7-2 with TRBJ2-5; the D gene is possibly TRBD2 (5 bases). CDR3 length: 14 amino acids. The germline CDR1 and CDR2 sequences are SGHTA and FQGNSA. Trimming took off 5 bases at V and 4 bases at J, with 14 bases between the two ends. CDR3: CASSPQAAGETQYF. In DNA, the CDR3 is TGTGCCAGCAGCCCCCAGGCCGCGGGAGAGACCCAGTACTTC.

The genes are TRBV7-9 and TRBJ1-1, with a weak D call TRBD1 (6 bases). The CDR3 contains 13 residues. V was shortened by 0 bases and J by 6 bases, with 8 bases between the two germline ends. The germline V gene has CDR1 SEHNR and CDR2 FQNEAQ (reference sequence). The CDR3 is CASSLAPGAEAFF. The CDR3 DNA follows: TGTGCCAGCAGCTTAGCCCCAGGGGCTGAAGCTTTCTTT.

A single count supports this clone. The chain links TRBV7-9 to TRBJ2-1, with 10 bases matching TRBD1. The germline V gene encodes CDR1 SEHNR and CDR2 FQNEAQ (reference sequence). The CDR3 has 14 residues. After removal of 5 bases from V and 7 bases from J, the junction contained 5 bases not matched to a gene. The CDR3 nucleotides are TGTGCCAGCAGCCCCGGACAGGGGGAGAATGAGCAGTTCTTC. The encoded protein is CASSPGQGENEQFF.

V usage is TRBV28 and J usage is TRBJ1-6, with D maybe TRBD1 (6 bases). The CDR3 length is 14 residues. V was pared by 5 bases and J by 7 bases, with 12 bases between. CDR1 is MDHEN, CDR2 SYDVKM, per germline. The CDR3 here is CASSAGQRNSPLHF. The CDR3, as DNA: TGTGCCAGCAGTGCCGGACAGAGGAATTCACCCCTCCACTTT.

This chain links TRBV5-1 with TRBJ2-5; weak D call: TRBD2 (7 bases). Trimming left V 0 bases short and J 5 bases short, with 14 bases between. Germline V gives CDR1 SGHRS, CDR2 YFSETQ. The CDR3 is 15 residues long. The CDR3 region has the DNA TGCGCCAGCAGCTTGGAGGGGGGGTTGGTGGAGACCCAGTACTTC. It yields the protein CASSLEGGLVETQYF.

CDR3 loop: CASSLKGPRGSYNSPLHF. CDR3 in DNA: TGTGCCAGCAGCTTAAAAGGTCCCAGGGGCTCCTATAATTCACCCCTCCACTTT. V gene TRBV7-3 combines with J gene TRBJ1-6, with TRBD1 as a possible D gene (6 bases). Germline V gene sequence: CDR1 SGHTA, CDR2 FQGTGA. The ends were cut back, 1 base at V and 0 bases at J, with 13 bases in the middle. This CDR3 region has 18 residues.

This chain connects TRBV29-1 to TRBJ1-1, with D possibly being TRBD1 (5 bases). Trimming took off 6 bases at V and 5 bases at J, with 16 bases between the two ends. CDR1 is SQVTM, CDR2 ANQGSEA, per germline. The CDR3 is made up of 13 amino acids. In DNA form, the CDR3 reads TGCAGCGTGACCCCGGGGGTCAGAACTGAAGCTTTCTTT. It encodes CSVTPGVRTEAFF.

The V call is TRBV7-2, the J call TRBJ1-3; unclear D gene. Per the germline V gene, CDR1 is SGHTA and CDR2 is FQGNSA. This CDR3 is 14 amino acids long. Deletions cut 5 bases from V and 4 bases from J, with 12 bases between. The CDR3 loop reads CASSSSPGGNTIYF. CDR3 DNA sequence: TGTGCCAGCAGCAGTAGTCCAGGCGGAAACACCATATATTTT.

This clone was observed at least ten times. The chain recombines TRBV5-3 with TRBJ1-5; D unclear. TRBV5-3 belongs to the ORF category, with a function that is uncertain. V gave up 9 bases and J gave up 0 bases, with 16 bases separating them. This CDR3 region has 15 residues. CDR3 sequence (DNA): TGTGCCAAAAGAGGCACAGTATATAGCAATCAGCCCCAGCATTTT. Its protein is CAKRGTVYSNQPQHF.

V usage is TRBV6-6 and J usage is TRBJ2-7; perhaps TRBD2 as D (6 bases). This CDR3 is 16 amino acids long. Germline assignment: CDR1 MNHNY and CDR2 SVGAGI (reference sequence). V gave up 2 bases and J gave up 2 bases, with 16 bases separating them. The CDR3 DNA is TGTGCCAGCAGTTACCGAAGGGACTCGCCTACCTACGAGCAGTACTTC. Its translation is CASSYRRDSPTYEQYF.